The table lists the clone carrying this T cell receptor (beta chain) with many counts. Its specificity is unknown. The record originates from a study of CD8 T cells in ankylosing spondylitis. There are 14 residues in the CDR3. Germline V CDR1 and CDR2: SNHLY, FYNNEI. The ends lost 3 bases at V and 8 bases at J; junction bases unmatched: 8. One entry per CDR3 protein results from TCRdb running MiXCR on the 5' RACE reads. Of some 70,000 distinct CDR3 sequences listed, 5.3% are singletons. Broader study findings: Clones linked with disease were CD8+ and fairly uncommon in the peripheral blood. One TCR beta motif, made up of eight highly homologous variants, appeared characteristic of ankylosing spondylitis blood. The clones that were linked to disease were reported to be significantly enriched in matched synovial fluid samples from ankylosing spondylitis patients.

This sequence joins TRBV2 and TRBJ1-2; 8 bases agree with TRBD1. The TCR comes from a male donor with ankylosing spondylitis or in good health (not recorded which). The specimen was blood, either unsorted or a sorted T cell fraction (not recorded which). The CDR3 reads CASSDSRGLGGYTF. The CDR3 DNA follows: TGTGCCAGCAGTGATAGCAGGGGGCTAGGGGGCTACACCTTC.